This TCR beta chain originates from a study of technical replicates of blood from several donors. Some clones are missing from TCRdb's copy, which holds only in-frame ones; the method was immunoSEQ multiplex PCR. Of about 70,000 clones in the sample, nearly 98% were seen once. The CDR3 consists of 17 residues. The chain employs TRBV21-1 and TRBJ1-3. TRBV21-1 has pseudogene status. The TCR sequence derives from a human donor in good health. The specimen was T cells isolated from PBMCs. The CDR3 spells CASSKVRKPSSGNTIYF. The CDR3 bases are TGTGCCAGCAGCAAAGTACGTAAGCCGAGCTCTGGAAACACCATATATTTT.